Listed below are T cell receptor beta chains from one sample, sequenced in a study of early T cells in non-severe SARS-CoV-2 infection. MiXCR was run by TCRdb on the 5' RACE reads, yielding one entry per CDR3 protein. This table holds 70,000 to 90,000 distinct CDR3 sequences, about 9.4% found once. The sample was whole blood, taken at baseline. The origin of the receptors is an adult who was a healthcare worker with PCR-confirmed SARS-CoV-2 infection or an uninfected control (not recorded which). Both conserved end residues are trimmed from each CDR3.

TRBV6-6	ASRTRLYEQY
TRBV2	ASSPSFMSGYT
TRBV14	ASSPQPYDEQF
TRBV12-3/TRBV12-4	ASSLGRGNEQF
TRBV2	ASSGVTASQETQY
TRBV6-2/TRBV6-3	ASSDTGELF
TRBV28	ASSLQGPLGNEQF
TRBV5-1	ASSVADNYGYT
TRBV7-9	ASSFDGWSTDTQY
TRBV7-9	ASSLGMNEQY
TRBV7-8	ASSLTEGLSTDTQY
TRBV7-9	ASSLQADTQY
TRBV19	ATRMSSYNEQF
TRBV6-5	ASSYSRTSGRIRRNEQY
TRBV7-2	ASSPGYQETQY
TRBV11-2	ASSVGRGSEAF
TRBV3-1	ASSQTSGRASYEQY